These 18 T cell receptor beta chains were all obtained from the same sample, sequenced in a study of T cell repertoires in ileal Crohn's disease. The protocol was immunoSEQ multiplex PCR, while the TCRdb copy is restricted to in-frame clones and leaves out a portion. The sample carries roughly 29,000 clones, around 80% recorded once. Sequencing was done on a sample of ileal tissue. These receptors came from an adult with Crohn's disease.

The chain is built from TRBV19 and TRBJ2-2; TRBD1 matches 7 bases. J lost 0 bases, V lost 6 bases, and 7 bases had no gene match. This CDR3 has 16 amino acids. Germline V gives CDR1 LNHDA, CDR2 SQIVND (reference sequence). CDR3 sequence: CASRRVTGPNTGELFF. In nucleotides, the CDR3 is TGTGCCAGTAGGCGGGTGACAGGGCCGAACACCGGGGAGCTGTTTTTT.

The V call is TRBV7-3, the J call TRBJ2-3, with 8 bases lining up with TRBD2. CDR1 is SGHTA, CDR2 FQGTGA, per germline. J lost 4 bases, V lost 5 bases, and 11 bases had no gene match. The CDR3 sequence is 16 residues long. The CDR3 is CASSPEGRRGADTQYF. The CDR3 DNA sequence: TGTGCCAGCAGCCCGGAGGGGCGGCGGGGGGCAGATACGCAGTATTTT.

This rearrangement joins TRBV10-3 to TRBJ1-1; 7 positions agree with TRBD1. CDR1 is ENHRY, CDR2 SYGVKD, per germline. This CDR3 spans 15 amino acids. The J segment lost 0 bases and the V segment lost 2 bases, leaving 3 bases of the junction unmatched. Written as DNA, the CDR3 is TGTGCCATCAGTGAGCCCAGGGGGGTGAACACTGAAGCTTTCTTT. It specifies CAISEPRGVNTEAFF.

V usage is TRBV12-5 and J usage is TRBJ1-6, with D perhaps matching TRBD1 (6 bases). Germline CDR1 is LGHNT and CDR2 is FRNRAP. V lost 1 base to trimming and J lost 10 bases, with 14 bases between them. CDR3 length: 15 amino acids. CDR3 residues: CASGLEDSRPSPLHF. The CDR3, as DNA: TGTGCTAGTGGTTTGGAGGACAGTCGACCCTCACCCCTCCACTTT.

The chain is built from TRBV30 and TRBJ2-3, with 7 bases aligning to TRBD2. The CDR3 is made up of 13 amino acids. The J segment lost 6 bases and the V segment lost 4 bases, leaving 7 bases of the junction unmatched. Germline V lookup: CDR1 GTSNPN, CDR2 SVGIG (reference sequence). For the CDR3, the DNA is TGTGCCTGGAAGCGTCGGGGGGTTGATACGCAGTATTTT. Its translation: CAWKRRGVDTQYF.

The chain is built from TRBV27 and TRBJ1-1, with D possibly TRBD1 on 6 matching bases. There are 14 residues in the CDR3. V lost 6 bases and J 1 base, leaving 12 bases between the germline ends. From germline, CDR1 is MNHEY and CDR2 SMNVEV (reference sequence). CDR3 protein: CASSLTGSNTEAFF. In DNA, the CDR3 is TGTGCCAGCAGCTTGACAGGATCGAACACTGAAGCTTTCTTT.

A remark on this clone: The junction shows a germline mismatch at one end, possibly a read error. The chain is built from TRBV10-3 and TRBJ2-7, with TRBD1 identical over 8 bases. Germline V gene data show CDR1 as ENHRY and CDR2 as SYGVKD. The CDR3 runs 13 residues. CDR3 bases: TGTGCCTCCTTGAGCCAGGGGGCGGGCCCCAAGAACTTC. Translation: CASLSQGAGPKNF.

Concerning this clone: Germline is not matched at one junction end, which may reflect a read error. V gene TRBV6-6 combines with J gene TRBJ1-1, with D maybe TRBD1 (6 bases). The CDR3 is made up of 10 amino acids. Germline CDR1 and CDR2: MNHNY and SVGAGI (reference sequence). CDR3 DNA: TGTGCCAGCAGTTCATCGGACAGACTATTT. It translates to CASSSSDRLF.

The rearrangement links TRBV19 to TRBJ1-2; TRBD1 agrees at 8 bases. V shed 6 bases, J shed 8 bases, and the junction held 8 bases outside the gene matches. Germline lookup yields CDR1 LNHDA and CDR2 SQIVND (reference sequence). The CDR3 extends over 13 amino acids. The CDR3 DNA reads TGTGCCAGTAGGGGACAGGCCCAGGCGGGCTACACCTTC. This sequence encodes CASRGQAQAGYTF.

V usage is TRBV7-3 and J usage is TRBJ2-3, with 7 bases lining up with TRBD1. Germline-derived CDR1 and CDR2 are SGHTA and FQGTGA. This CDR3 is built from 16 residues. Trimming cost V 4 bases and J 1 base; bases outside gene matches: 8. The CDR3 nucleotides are TGTGCCAGCAGCTACAGGGGAAGGCAAGGCACAGATACGCAGTATTTT. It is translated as CASSYRGRQGTDTQYF. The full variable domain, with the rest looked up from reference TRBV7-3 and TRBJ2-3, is GAGVSQTPSNKVTEKGKYVELRCDPISGHTALYWYRQSLGQGPEFLIYFQGTGAADDSGLPNDRFFAVRPEGSVSTLKIQRTERGDSAVYLCASSYRGRQGTDTQYFGPGTRLTVL.

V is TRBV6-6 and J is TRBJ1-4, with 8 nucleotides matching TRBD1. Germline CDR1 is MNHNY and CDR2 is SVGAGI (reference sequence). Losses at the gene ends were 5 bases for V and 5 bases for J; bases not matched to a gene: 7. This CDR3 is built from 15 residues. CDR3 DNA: TGTGCCAGCAGTCCATCTAGGACAGGGAATGAAAAACTGTTTTTT. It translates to CASSPSRTGNEKLFF.

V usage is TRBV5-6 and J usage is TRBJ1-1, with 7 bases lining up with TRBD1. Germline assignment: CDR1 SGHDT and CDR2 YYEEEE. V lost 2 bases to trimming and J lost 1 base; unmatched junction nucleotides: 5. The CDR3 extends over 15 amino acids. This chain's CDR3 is CASSLATGKNTEAFF. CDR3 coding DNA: TGTGCCAGCAGCTTAGCGACAGGGAAGAACACTGAAGCTTTCTTT.

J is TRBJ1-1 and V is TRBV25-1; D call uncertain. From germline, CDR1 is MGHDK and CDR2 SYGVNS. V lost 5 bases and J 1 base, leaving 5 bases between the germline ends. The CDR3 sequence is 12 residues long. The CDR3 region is CASSSRNTEAFF. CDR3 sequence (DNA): TGTGCCAGCAGTTCTAGGAACACTGAAGCTTTCTTT.

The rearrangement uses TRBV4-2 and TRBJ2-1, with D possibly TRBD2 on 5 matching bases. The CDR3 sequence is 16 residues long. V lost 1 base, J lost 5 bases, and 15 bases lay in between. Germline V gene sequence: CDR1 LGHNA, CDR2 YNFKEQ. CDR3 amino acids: CASSQAPGLQNNEQFF. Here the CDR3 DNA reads TGTGCCAGCAGCCAAGCCCCCGGACTCCAGAACAATGAGCAGTTCTTC.

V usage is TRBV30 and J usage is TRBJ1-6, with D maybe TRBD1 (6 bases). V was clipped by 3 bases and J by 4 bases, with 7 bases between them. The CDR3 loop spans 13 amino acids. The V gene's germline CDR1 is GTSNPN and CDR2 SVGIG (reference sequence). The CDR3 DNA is TGTGCCTGGAGGGGGGCGTATAATTCACCCCTCCACTTT. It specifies CAWRGAYNSPLHF.

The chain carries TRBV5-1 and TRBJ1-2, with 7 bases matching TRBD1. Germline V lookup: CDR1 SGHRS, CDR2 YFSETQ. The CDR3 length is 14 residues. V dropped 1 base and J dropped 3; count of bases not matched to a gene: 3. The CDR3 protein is CASSLRGTDYGYTF. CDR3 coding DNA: TGCGCCAGCAGCTTGAGGGGGACAGACTATGGCTACACCTTC.

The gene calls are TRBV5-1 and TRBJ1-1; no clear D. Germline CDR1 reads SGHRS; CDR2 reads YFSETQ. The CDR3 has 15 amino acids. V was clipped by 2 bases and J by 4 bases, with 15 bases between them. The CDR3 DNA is TGCGCCAGCAGCTTCCACAGTTGGGTGGCCACTGAAGCTTTCTTT. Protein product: CASSFHSWVATEAFF.

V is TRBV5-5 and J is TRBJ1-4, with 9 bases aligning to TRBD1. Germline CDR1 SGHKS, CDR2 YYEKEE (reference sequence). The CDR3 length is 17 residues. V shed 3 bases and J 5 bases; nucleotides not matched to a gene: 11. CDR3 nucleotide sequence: TGTGCCAGCAGCTGGAGCCTAACAGGGGGCATGAATGAAAAACTGTTTTTT. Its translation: CASSWSLTGGMNEKLFF.